This T cell receptor (beta chain) derives from a study of beta chain features in type 1 diabetes. Study-wide points: PCR might show a preference for shorter templates, equally across patients and controls.

Isolated RNA was reverse transcribed in full, so expressed TCRB transcripts were sequenced. TCRdb's copy holds only in-frame clones and misses some; the assay was immunoSEQ multiplex PCR. The sample holds hundreds of thousands of clones, 13% to 15% seen once. This clone was picked up many times. Its specificity is unknown. Trimming took 6 bases from V and 8 from J, leaving 17 bases between them. The CDR3 is 14 residues long. CDR1 is SGHTA, CDR2 FQGNSA, per germline. The sequence was collected from a young man in good health. The V call is TRBV7-2, the J call TRBJ2-1; D possibly matches TRBD1 or TRBD2 (7 bases each). The material sequenced was central memory CD4+ T cells from blood. Written as DNA, the CDR3 is TGTGCCAGCAGGACTAGCTTAGGGGGCTATGAGCAGTTCTTC. It codes for CASRTSLGGYEQFF. The variable domain in full, completed from reference TRBV7-2 and TRBJ2-1, reads GAGVSQSPSNKVTEKGKDVELRCDPISGHTALYWYRQSLGQGLEFLIYFQGNSAPDKSGLPSDRFSAERTGGSVSTLTIQRTQQEDSAVYLCASRTSLGGYEQFFGPGTRLTVL.